The T cell receptor beta chain under discussion was sequenced for a study of T cells in Graves' hyperthyroidism and ophthalmopathy (dated by TCRdb to about 2019). About the study as a whole: Peripheral blood samples were taken at the time of initial diagnosis, prior to any treatment. The paper describes TCR Vbeta CDR3 sequencing of 135 peripheral blood samples, made up of some 40 ophthalmopathy patients, some 76 hyperthyroidism patients and 17 progressor patients. Prospective prediction of ophthalmopathy was tested in an independent validation cohort of fewer than 20 hyperthyroidism patients and 17 patients who later progressed to ophthalmopathy. The 75 to 100 discovery patients were divided at random into training and test sets in a 7:3 ratio. In addition, the study compared T-cell repertoires in thyroid tissue and in blood from 6 or 7 Graves' hyperthyroidism patients. Following sampling, methimazole starting at 30 mg daily was given to hyperthyroidism patients, and high-dose intravenous methylprednisolone was given to ophthalmopathy patients. To identify TCR V-J signatures that set the groups apart, the researchers used a discovery cohort of 90 to 100 patients, made up of around 42 with Graves' ophthalmopathy and around 58 with stable Graves' hyperthyroidism.

A patient counted as having stable Graves' hyperthyroidism if no progression to ophthalmopathy occurred over 18 months of follow-up. Hyperthyroidism patients were newly diagnosed, had a disease duration of under 2 months, and were aged 18 to 65 years. Patients with uncontrolled infections, other autoimmune diseases, pregnancy or lactation were excluded. Diagnoses were established on the basis of clinical symptoms, serum thyroxine and TRAb, thyroid ultrasound, and orbital computed tomography. Ficoll-Paque density gradient centrifugation was used to isolate PBMCs from around 10 ml of fresh peripheral blood. Trizol reagent was used to extract total RNA, and RNA quality was then checked on an Agilent 2100 Bioanalyzer. This clonotype has at least ten counts. Its specific antigen is unknown. A read error may account for a junction end that differs from germline. Amplification of TCR beta CDR3 regions was carried out from RNA transcripts. The TCR CDR3 was subjected to a first round of RT-PCR using the HTBI primer set and the Qiagen OneStep RT-PCR kit. A second multiplex PCR round built the libraries, followed by size selection and purification. Sequencing of the libraries was done on an Illumina HiSeq2000 using paired-end 100 bp reads. On the authors' methods: SOAPnuke was used to process the raw data, with reads discarded if the reads contained adapters or uncalled bases, had a mean Phred below 15, or lacked an exact constant-primer or identifier match. High-quality paired reads were merged using COPE v1.2.5, and each unique nucleotide sequence was defined as a clonotype. Clonotypes were aligned to IMGT TRBV, TRBD and TRBJ reference segments using MiTCR v1.1. Analysis was restricted to V-J combinations with a frequency above 0.0001, which covered about 99% of repertoires. A TCS score was defined as the ratio between F50 (clonal expansion) and ExV (chaos), using BLOSUM62-based TCRdist between CDR3 peptides within each V-J. Welch's t-statistics and random forest reduced just over 500 V-J features to roughly 13, which were used in a naive Bayes classifier (R e1071). The Morisita-Horn index was used to measure how similar the thyroid and blood repertoires were. TCRdb reprocessing: public reads trimmed at Q25 with fastp, clones called with MiXCR, in-frame beta chains kept. Rows merge per CDR3 protein into single entries with the most common DNA and genes. TCRdb's processing, not the authors' own work, is the source of the V and J calls. The sample table records about 840,000 distinct CDR3 sequences; about two fifths of these occur just once. Over 8% of the sample goes to the ten largest clones.

The CDR1 and CDR2 encoded by the germline V gene are SGHRS and YFSETQ. Measured from the cysteine to the phenylalanine, the CDR3 is 13 residues long. The DNA shown is the 39-base CDR3, in frame from base 1. The full study reports these points: Most expanded thyroid clonotypes (frequency above 0.001) were also detected in blood, suggesting blood repertoires may reflect thyroid immune responses. In validation, the model predicted progression to ophthalmopathy a median of about 5.9 months before onset, with about 64% sensitivity and roughly 72% specificity. A 13 V-J signature model separated ophthalmopathy from stable hyperthyroidism, with roughly 88% sensitivity and roughly 84% specificity in cross-validation and 80%/75% in testing. Sample size was not statistically predetermined, and blinding of investigators to group allocation was not performed.

Sequencing used blood. The sequence is built from TRBV5-1 and TRBJ1-1; the D gene lacks a confident call. This receptor was identified in a man between 18 and 29 years old with Graves' hyperthyroidism. The CDR3 corresponds to CASSLPPNTEAFF. Read as DNA, the sequence is TGTGCCAGCAGCTTACCCCCGAACACTGAAGCTTTCTTT.